What follows is one T cell receptor beta chain and its context. This specimen comes from a study of blood T cell repertoires in COVID-19. Study details: Researchers got acute and convalescent COVID-19 samples from the United States, Italy and Spain. T cells, B-cell-depleted T cells, or PBMCs provided the cDNA or gDNA that served as material.

The authors' processing: Amplification from reference gene primers served as the basis for estimated nucleated cell counts. Here immunoSEQ multiplex PCR was the method, and the copy in TCRdb shows in-frame clones only, minus some. V, J and clone size reflect that table, while D and trimming were determined from the DNA. This table holds about 210,000 clones, 84% found once. The CDR3 runs 15 residues. Germline loops: CDR1 SGHVS, CDR2 FNYEAQ. V dropped 1 base and J dropped 7; count of bases not matched to a gene: 1. The chain employs TRBV7-6 and TRBJ2-2, with 12 bases aligning to TRBD2. The source of this sequence is a man aged 50-59 years with active or convalescent COVID-19. Sequencing input: peripheral blood. The CDR3 region has the DNA TGTGCCAGCAGCTTAGGACTAGCGGGAGTCGGGGAGCTGTTTTTT. Protein product: CASSLGLAGVGELFF.